The 3 T cell receptor beta chains listed next were all sequenced from one sample in a study of cytomegalovirus exposure and HLA in healthy donors. 60 Vbeta and 13 Jbeta primers were used in PCR. Generated by immunoSEQ multiplex PCR, the TCRdb table keeps only in-frame clones and is missing some. The sample records tens of thousands of clones, around 77% being singletons. Sequencing was carried out using PBMCs. The receptor set was obtained from a male donor in good health and CMV-seropositive.

Comments on this clone: Different DNA sequences within this sample yield the same CDR3. The V and J genes are TRBV19 and TRBJ2-3; D is possibly TRBD2 (5 bases). The CDR3 runs to 13 residues. The V and J ends lost 3 bases and 7 bases respectively, with 11 bases between them. CDR1 is LNHDA, CDR2 SQIVND, per germline (reference sequence). CDR3 residues: CASSISGSNTQYF. For the CDR3, the DNA is TGTGCCAGTAGTATCTCGGGGTCCAATACGCAGTATTTT.

The J gene is TRBJ1-1, the V gene TRBV30; D perhaps matches TRBD1 (5 bases). The CDR3 has 13 amino acids. V lost 4 bases and J lost 7, with 16 bases in between. Germline lookup yields CDR1 GTSNPN and CDR2 SVGIG (reference sequence). CDR3 nucleotide sequence: TGTGCCTGGACCGGCAGGGCTCCCGGTGAAGCTTTCTTT. Its protein is CAWTGRAPGEAFF.

A note on this clone: Sequence at one end of the junction differs from germline and may be a read error. This sequence joins TRBV27 and TRBJ1-5; 9 nucleotides agree with TRBD1. The CDR3 contains 15 residues. Germline-derived CDR1 and CDR2 are MNHEY and SMNVEV (reference sequence). CDR3 DNA sequence: TGTGCCAGCAGTTTACAGGGACAGGGCTATCAGCTCCAGCATTTT. Protein product: CASSLQGQGYQLQHF.